Here is one T cell receptor (beta chain) with its context. Its antigen is unidentified. This record comes from a study of graft-versus-host responses after intestinal transplantation. Overall study context: Each patient got anti-thymocyte globulin induction, then tacrolimus and steroids for around three years.

Once graft tissue had been processed, intraepithelial and lamina propria lymphocytes were released. Study observations and caveats: Investigators detected GvH clones in recipient marrow, with some emerging earlier in ileum or blood. Circulating GvH clones peaking coincided with falling HvG clones soon after transplant.

The V and J ends lost 6 bases and 0 bases respectively, with 8 bases between them. This CDR3 is built from 14 residues. Per germline, CDR1 SNHLY and CDR2 FYNNEI. Generated by immunoSEQ multiplex PCR, the TCRdb table keeps only in-frame clones and is missing some. The sample records about 17,000 clones, around 77% being singletons. The J gene is TRBJ2-2, the V gene TRBV2; D remains ambiguous. The sample here was ileum tissue, taken around 69 weeks after intestinal transplant. The sequence derives from a human patient who received an intestinal transplant, so some T cells may come from the graft donor. The CDR3 protein is CASRGQTNTGELFF. CDR3 nucleotides: TGTGCCAGCAGGGGTCAGACGAACACCGGGGAGCTGTTTTTT. The whole variable domain, filled in from reference TRBV2 and TRBJ2-2, reads EPEVTQTPSHQVTQMGQEVILRCVPISNHLYFYWYRQILGQKVEFLVSFYNNEISEKSEIFDDQFSVERPDGSNFTLKIRSTKLEDSAMYFCASRGQTNTGELFFGEGSRLTVL.